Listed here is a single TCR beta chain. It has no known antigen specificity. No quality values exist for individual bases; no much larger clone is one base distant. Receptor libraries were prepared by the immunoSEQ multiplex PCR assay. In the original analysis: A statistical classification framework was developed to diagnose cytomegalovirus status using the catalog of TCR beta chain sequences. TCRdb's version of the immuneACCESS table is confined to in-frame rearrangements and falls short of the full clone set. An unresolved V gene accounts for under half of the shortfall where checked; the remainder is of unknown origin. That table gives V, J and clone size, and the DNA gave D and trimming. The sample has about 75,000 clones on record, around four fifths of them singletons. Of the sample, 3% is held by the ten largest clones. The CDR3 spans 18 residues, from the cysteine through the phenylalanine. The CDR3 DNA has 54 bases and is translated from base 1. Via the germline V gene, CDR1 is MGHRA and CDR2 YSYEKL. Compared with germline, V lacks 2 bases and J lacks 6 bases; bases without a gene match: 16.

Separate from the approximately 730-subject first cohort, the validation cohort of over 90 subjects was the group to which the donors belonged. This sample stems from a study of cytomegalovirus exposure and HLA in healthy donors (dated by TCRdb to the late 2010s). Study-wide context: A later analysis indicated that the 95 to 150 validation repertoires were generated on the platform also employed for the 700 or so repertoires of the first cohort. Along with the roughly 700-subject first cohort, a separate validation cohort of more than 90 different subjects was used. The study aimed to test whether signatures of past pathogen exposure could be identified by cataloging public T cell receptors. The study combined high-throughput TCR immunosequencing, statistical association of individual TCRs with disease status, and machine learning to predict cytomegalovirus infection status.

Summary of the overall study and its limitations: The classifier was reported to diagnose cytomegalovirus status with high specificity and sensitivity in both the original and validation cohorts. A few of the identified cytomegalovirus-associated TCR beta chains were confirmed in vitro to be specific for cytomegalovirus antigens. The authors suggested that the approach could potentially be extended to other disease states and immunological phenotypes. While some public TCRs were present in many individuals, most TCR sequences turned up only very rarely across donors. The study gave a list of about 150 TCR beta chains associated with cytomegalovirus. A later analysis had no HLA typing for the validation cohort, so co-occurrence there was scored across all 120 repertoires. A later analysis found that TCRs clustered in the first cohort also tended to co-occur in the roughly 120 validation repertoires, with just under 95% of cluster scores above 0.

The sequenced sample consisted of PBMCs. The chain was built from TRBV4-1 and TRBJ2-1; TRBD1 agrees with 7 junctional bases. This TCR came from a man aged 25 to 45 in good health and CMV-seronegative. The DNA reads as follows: TGCGCCAGCAGCCAACCTAGCCTAAGACAGGGAGTGCGCAATGAGCAGTTCTTC. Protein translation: CASSQPSLRQGVRNEQFF.